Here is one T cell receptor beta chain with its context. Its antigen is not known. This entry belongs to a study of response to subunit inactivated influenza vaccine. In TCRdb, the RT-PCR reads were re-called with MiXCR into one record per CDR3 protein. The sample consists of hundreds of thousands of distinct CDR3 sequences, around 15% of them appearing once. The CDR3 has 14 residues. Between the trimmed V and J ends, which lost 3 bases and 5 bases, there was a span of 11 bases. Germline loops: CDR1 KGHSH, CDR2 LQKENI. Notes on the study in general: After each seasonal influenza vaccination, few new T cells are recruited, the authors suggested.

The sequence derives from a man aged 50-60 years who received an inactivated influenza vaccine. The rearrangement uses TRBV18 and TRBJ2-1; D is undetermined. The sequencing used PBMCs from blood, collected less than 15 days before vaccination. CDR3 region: CASSPGQRNNEQFF. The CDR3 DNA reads TGTGCCAGCTCACCCGGGCAGCGTAACAATGAGCAGTTCTTC.